The subject of this entry is one T cell receptor beta chain. The antigen remains unidentified. The data stem from a study of T cell responses to AZD1222 COVID-19 vaccine. Study conclusions and caveats: Only after the peak T cell response were repertoires sampled.

The method was immunoSEQ multiplex PCR; TCRdb's version includes in-frame clones alone and lacks a portion of them. The data show over 110,000 clones, almost 95% seen once. The ends were cut back, 6 bases at V and 5 bases at J, with 13 bases in the middle. In germline, CDR1 is MNHEY, CDR2 SVGAGI. The CDR3 is 13 residues long. This specimen consisted of peripheral blood, obtained 28 days after the second AZD1222 dose. The chain links TRBV6-5 to TRBJ1-1; D unresolved. The receptor was isolated from an adult who received the AZD1222 COVID-19 vaccine. CDR3 DNA sequence: TGTGCCAGCAGGTGGGGAGCAGAGACTGAAGCTTTCTTT. Encoded protein: CASRWGAETEAFF.